Included here is one T cell receptor (beta chain) sequence, with context. These data originate in a study of blood T cell repertoires in COVID-19. For the study at large: The United States, Italy and Spain provided the acute and convalescent COVID-19 samples. Nucleic acid was either cDNA or gDNA, and it came from T cells, B-cell-depleted T cells, or PBMCs.

Per the original data handling: Reference gene primer amplification in the assay estimated nucleated cell counts. Assay: immunoSEQ multiplex PCR; the TCRdb copy retains only in-frame clones and omits some. The V and J calls and the clone size are those of that table, but D and trimming were determined from the DNA. The sample lists 140,000 to 150,000 clones, about 79% seen once, with about 9.4% in the top ten. This receptor was identified in a man aged 55 to 69 with active or convalescent COVID-19. The sequenced sample was peripheral blood.

CDR3 DNA: TGTGCCAGCAGCGCGCTATTAGCGGCGCGGGTCAATGAGCAGTTCTTC. This gives the protein CASSALLAARVNEQFF. V is TRBV11-2 and J is TRBJ2-1; perhaps TRBD2 as D (6 bases). V was trimmed by 5 bases and J by 6 bases, leaving 20 bases between them. Germline V lookup: CDR1 SGHAT, CDR2 FQNNGV. The CDR3 loop spans 16 amino acids.